This T cell receptor (beta chain) was profiled in a study of cytomegalovirus exposure and HLA in healthy donors. Overall study context: Within the Caucasian-associated ancestry cluster were around 81% of the roughly 380 genotyped donors. Broader study findings: In an earlier analysis, about 87% or about 30%: the productive usage of most TCR beta V segments. Later analysis showed most CMV-associated TCR beta chains appearing HLA-restricted. Sequencing depth roughly uniform across donors was assumed in presence/absence analyses.

PCR primers comprised 60 Vbeta and 13 Jbeta primers. The assay was immunoSEQ multiplex PCR, and TCRdb's table has in-frame clones only and misses some. In the table there are around 180,000 clones, 70% to 90% of which are singletons. In regard to this clone: Its specificity is not known.

This clonotype originated in a woman aged 18-29 years in good health and CMV-seronegative. Source material: PBMCs.

CDR3 region: CASSLSSGSSYNEQFF. The CDR3 DNA sequence: TGTGCCAGCAGCCTCTCTAGCGGGAGTTCCTACAATGAGCAGTTCTTC. The chain is built from TRBV9 and TRBJ2-1, with 10 nucleotides matching TRBD2. The CDR3 covers 16 residues. J gave up 1 base and V 4 bases, and 5 bases lay outside the gene matches. Germline V gene lookup returns CDR1 SGDLS and CDR2 YYNGEE.